This is a list of T cell receptor beta chains from one sample in a study of identifying expanded T cells in peripheral blood. Repertoires were generated with immunoSEQ multiplex PCR, while TCRdb's copy carries only in-frame clones and drops some. Here the sample spans about 97,000 clones, around 90% being singletons. Material for sequencing was blood. The source of these receptors is a person aged 18 to 75 in good health. CDR3s include the opening cysteine and the closing phenylalanine or tryptophan. A D gene is named only where the DNA matches it firmly. Clone size is not always given. Where it is, it says once, few, many or a class for expanded clones.

TRBV7-6	-	TRBJ1-4	-	TGTGCCAGCAGCTTAGGCCAGGGTACTGAAAAACTGTTTTTT	CASSLGQGTEKLFF
TRBV10-1	-	TRBJ1-2	-	TGCGCCAGCAGCCCCGGGACCCCCTATGGCTACACCTTC	CASSPGTPYGYTF
TRBV11-2	few	TRBJ1-5	TRBD1	TGTGCCAGCAGCGGACAGGGAAGTCAGCCCCAGCATTTT	CASSGQGSQPQHF
TRBV18	-	TRBJ2-7	-	TGTGCCAGCTCTCCCGGATTGGGGCCGAATCTTGAGCAGTACTTC	CASSPGLGPNLEQYF
TRBV7-2	-	TRBJ2-1	TRBD2	TGTGCCAGCAGCTTAGAGACTAGCGGGGTTCATGAGCAGTTCTTC	CASSLETSGVHEQFF
TRBV4-1	few	TRBJ1-5	-	TGCGCCAGCAGCCCCGGGCCCACCGGTCGAACTCAGCCCCAGCATTTT	CASSPGPTGRTQPQHF
TRBV7-2	-	TRBJ2-5	TRBD2	TGTGCCAGCAGCTTAGCTCCCCCGAGGCGGGGGGTCCAAGAGACCCAGTACTTC	CASSLAPPRRGVQETQYF
TRBV2	-	TRBJ1-5	-	TGTGCCAGCATAGGGAATAGCAATCAGCCCCAGCATTTT	CASIGNSNQPQHF
TRBV6-5	-	TRBJ1-2	-	TGTGCCAGCAGTTACAACATAGGGGGGCTTGGCTATGGCTACACCTTC	CASSYNIGGLGYGYTF
TRBV19	-	TRBJ2-1	-	TGTGCCAGTAGTATTCCCACGGGGGAAGCCCACAATGAGCAGTTCTTC	CASSIPTGEAHNEQFF
TRBV7-8	-	TRBJ1-2	-	TGTGCCAGCAGCTCCCCTTTGGACCTCTATGGCTACACCTTC	CASSSPLDLYGYTF
TRBV13	-	TRBJ2-7	TRBD2	TGTGCCAGCAGCTTCGGGGGGGCCTCCTACGAGCAGTACTTC	CASSFGGASYEQYF
TRBV5-6	once	TRBJ1-2	-	TGTGCCAGCAGCCTACCAGGCGGCACCAACTATGGCTACACCTTC	CASSLPGGTNYGYTF
TRBV19	-	TRBJ1-2	-	TGTGCCAGTAGTGAAAGGCATACTACTTTCTATGGCTACACCTTC	CASSERHTTFYGYTF
TRBV27	-	TRBJ1-5	-	TGTGCCAGCGGGCTTAGCAATCAGCCCCAGCATTTT	CASGLSNQPQHF
TRBV11-2	-	TRBJ2-7	-	TGTGCCAGCAGCGCCTTGAGTCCCCGAGTCTACGAGCAGTACTTC	CASSALSPRVYEQYF
TRBV6-1	many	TRBJ2-5	TRBD2	TGTGCCAGCAGTGAAAAGGGTAGCGGGGGGGAGACCCAGTACTTC	CASSEKGSGGETQYF
TRBV5-1	-	TRBJ2-5	-	TGCGCCAGCAGCAGGGAAGAGACCCAGTACTTC	CASSREETQYF
TRBV7-8	-	TRBJ2-1	TRBD2	TGTGCCAGCAGCTCGCCGCTGACCTTCCAGCGGGGGGACGTCCTCGATGAGCAGTTCTTC	CASSSPLTFQRGDVLDEQFF
TRBV7-2	-	TRBJ2-1	-	TGTGCCAGCAGCCCCCGGGGCAGGGGGGATGAGCAGTTCTTC	CASSPRGRGDEQFF
TRBV7-9	few	TRBJ2-1	TRBD1	TGTGCCAGCAGCTTAGCGGGACAGTCAACAGCCTACAATGAGCAGTTCTTC	CASSLAGQSTAYNEQFF
TRBV11-2	-	TRBJ1-4	-	TGTGCCAGCAGTCAAAGACTGTTCAGGGCTACTGAAAAACTGTTTTTT	CASSQRLFRATEKLFF
TRBV6-1	-	TRBJ1-3	-	TGTGCCAGCAGTGAAGGATCAGGCCTACTCTTCTCTGGAAACACCATATATTTT	CASSEGSGLLFSGNTIYF
TRBV5-4	-	TRBJ2-3	-	TGTGCCAGCAGCTTGCGGAAAGCTAGCACAGATACGCAGTATTTT	CASSLRKASTDTQYF
TRBV5-4	-	TRBJ2-1	TRBD2	TGTGCCAGCAGCCCCCCCGCCGTGGGGAGGGTCTACAATGAGCAGTTCTTC	CASSPPAVGRVYNEQFF
TRBV4-1	-	TRBJ1-5	TRBD1	TGCGCCAGCAGTGAGGATTTGGGACAGGGAGAAACCTTCAATCAGCCCCAGCATTTT	CASSEDLGQGETFNQPQHF
TRBV2	-	TRBJ1-2	-	TGTGCCAGCAGTGCGACACGGGATGGCTACACCTTC	CASSATRDGYTF
TRBV11-2	-	TRBJ2-6	-	TGTGCCAGCAGCTTAGCAACCGGAGGGGCCAACGTCCTGACTTTC	CASSLATGGANVLTF
TRBV6-5	-	TRBJ1-1	-	TGTGCCAGCAGTTGGAGGGGAAGGACTGAAGCTTTCTTT	CASSWRGRTEAFF
TRBV5-1	once	TRBJ2-2	TRBD2	TGCGCCAGCAGCCCCAGGACTAGCGGGAGGACGACCGGGGAGCTGTTTTTT	CASSPRTSGRTTGELFF
TRBV7-9	-	TRBJ1-1	-	TGTGCCAGCAGCTTAGCGGGGGGACAGAACACTGAAGCTTTCTTT	CASSLAGGQNTEAFF
TRBV4-3	-	TRBJ1-4	-	TGCGCCAGCAGCCAGGGTTTTGATAATGAAAAACTGTTTTTT	CASSQGFDNEKLFF
TRBV7-9	once	TRBJ2-3	-	TGTGCCAGCAGCTTCACAGATACGCAGTATTTT	CASSFTDTQYF
TRBV28	-	TRBJ1-2	-	TGTGCCAGCAGTGACGGACATGGCTACACCTTC	CASSDGHGYTF
TRBV6-6	-	TRBJ1-3	-	TGTGCCAGCAGCCGAACCGGGGCCCGATCTGGAAACACCATATATTTT	CASSRTGARSGNTIYF
TRBV6-1	-	TRBJ1-4	TRBD1	TGTGCCAGTGGGGACAGGGGGTTTTGGGAAGAAAAACTGTTTTTT	CASGDRGFWEEKLFF
TRBV29-1	-	TRBJ2-5	-	TGCAGCGTTGTACAGGGAGGAAAGACCCAGTACTTC	CSVVQGGKTQYF
TRBV7-9	-	TRBJ2-5	-	TGTGCCAGCTCGGGCCTGCTTGGGGGGACCCAGTACTTC	CASSGLLGGTQYF
TRBV7-2	once	TRBJ2-7	TRBD2	TGTGCCAGCAGCTATAGCGGGGGCATTTCTGAGCAGTACTTC	CASSYSGGISEQYF
TRBV7-6	-	TRBJ2-1	-	TGTGCCAGCAGCTTAGTAGGTAACGGCGTGGATGAGCAGTTCTTC	CASSLVGNGVDEQFF
TRBV30	-	TRBJ2-1	-	TGTGCCTGGCCGGACCAGCTATACAATGAGCAGTTCTTC	CAWPDQLYNEQFF
TRBV19	many	TRBJ2-1	-	TGTGCCAGTAGCACCGGGACGTCCGCCTACAATGAGCAGTTCTTC	CASSTGTSAYNEQFF
TRBV13	-	TRBJ2-7	TRBD1	TGTGCCAGCAGCTTAGGAGGGGGGACAGGAACCTACGAGCAGTACTTC	CASSLGGGTGTYEQYF